This T cell receptor beta chain was sequenced during a study of cytomegalovirus exposure and HLA in healthy donors. General study findings and limits: In vitro confirmation showed three CMV-associated chains to be CMV antigen specific. Most TCRs appeared rarely, but some public TCRs recurred in many donors. High sensitivity and specificity were reportedly achieved when the classifier diagnosed cytomegalovirus status. The study designated roughly 150 TCR beta chains cytomegalovirus-associated.

Using immunoSEQ multiplex PCR, the repertoire was profiled, and TCRdb retains in-frame clones only, with some absent. Of roughly 260,000 clones in the sample, almost 90% were seen once. Turning to this clone: Its antigen is unidentified.

Germline V gene data show CDR1 as MNHEY and CDR2 as SVGAGI. The CDR3 runs 15 residues. Trimming removed 4 bases from V and 4 bases from J; junction bases left unmatched: 7. The sample comprised PBMCs. The chain combines TRBV6-5 with TRBJ2-1, with 7 bases lining up with TRBD2. The source of this sequence is a woman aged 18-30 years in good health and CMV-seronegative. CDR3 sequence reads: CASSSLAAKYNEQFF. In DNA form, the CDR3 reads TGTGCCAGCAGTTCGCTAGCGGCAAAATACAATGAGCAGTTCTTC.